A selection of T cell receptor beta chains follows, all from one sample in a study of Ad26.COV2.S vaccination and SARS-CoV-2 variants. The repertoire was sequenced with immunoSEQ multiplex PCR; TCRdb's copy has only in-frame clones and lacks some. The sample holds about 350,000 clones, about 90% seen once. The specimen comprised peripheral blood, sampled after recovery from COVID-19. Source of these receptors: a human donor who had recovered from COVID-19. Each CDR3 is given with its conserved first and last residue. A D gene is named only where the DNA matches it firmly. Clone size appears in some rows only: once, few, many, or a class for an expanded clone.

J: TRBJ2-2
V: TRBV5-4
D: TRBD2
size: -
DNA: TGTGCCAGCAGCTTGTTATTAGCGGGGTCGCCAAGGGACGGGGAGCTGTTTTTT
CDR3: CASSLLLAGSPRDGELFF

J: TRBJ1-2
V: TRBV18
D: TRBD1
size: -
DNA: TGTGCCAGCTCATCAGGACAGGGGGCCGAGGGCTACACCTTC
CDR3: CASSSGQGAEGYTF

J: TRBJ1-1
V: TRBV9
D: -
size: -
DNA: TGTGCCAGCAGCGCCACAGGGATAGGTCAAACTGAAGCTTTCTTT
CDR3: CASSATGIGQTEAFF

J: TRBJ1-4
V: TRBV3-1/TRBV3-2
D: -
size: -
DNA: TGTGCCAGCAGCCAAGAAATCAACACGGGTGAAAAACTGTTTTTT
CDR3: CASSQEINTGEKLFF

J: TRBJ2-5
V: TRBV2
D: -
size: -
DNA: TGTGCCAGCTCAAGACCCGTGACCTGGGAGACCCAGTACTTC
CDR3: CASSRPVTWETQYF

J: TRBJ2-1
V: TRBV5-5
D: TRBD2
size: -
DNA: TGTGCCAGCAGCTTGGACGGACTAGCGGTCTACAATGAGCAGTTCTTC
CDR3: CASSLDGLAVYNEQFF

J: TRBJ1-1
V: TRBV30
D: -
size: -
DNA: TGTGCCTGGATAAGAGGGGCTTTCTTT
CDR3: CAWIRGAFF

J: TRBJ2-6
V: TRBV11-3
D: -
size: -
DNA: TGTGCCAGCAGCGCCTTAACAGGGGCCAACGTCCTGACTTTC
CDR3: CASSALTGANVLTF

J: TRBJ1-1
V: TRBV5-4
D: TRBD1
size: -
DNA: TGTGCCAGCAGCCCTCAACAGGGGGCGAACACTGAAGCTTTCTTT
CDR3: CASSPQQGANTEAFF

J: TRBJ1-2
V: TRBV10-3
D: -
size: few
DNA: TGTGCCATCAGTGTTGGAGAAGTAAGCTATGGCTACACCTTC
CDR3: CAISVGEVSYGYTF

J: TRBJ2-4
V: TRBV7-2
D: -
size: few
DNA: TGTGCCAGCAGCCCATCTGCTATACTAGCCAAAAACATTCAGTACTTC
CDR3: CASSPSAILAKNIQYF

J: TRBJ1-3
V: TRBV6-2/TRBV6-3
D: -
size: -
DNA: TGTGCCAGCAGTGAGACAGCCAAGAACACCATATATTTT
CDR3: CASSETAKNTIYF

J: TRBJ1-1
V: TRBV11-2
D: TRBD1
size: few
DNA: TGTGCCAGCAGCCCGGACAGGGTGAACACTGAAGCTTTCTTT
CDR3: CASSPDRVNTEAFF

J: TRBJ2-2
V: TRBV9
D: TRBD2
size: -
DNA: TGTGCCAGCAGCGTAGGAGGCGGGGGGAGCACCGGGGAGCTGTTTTTT
CDR3: CASSVGGGGSTGELFF

J: TRBJ2-5
V: TRBV25-1
D: -
size: -
DNA: TGTGCCAGCAGTGGCTACCTGGGGGCTGAGACCCAGTACTTC
CDR3: CASSGYLGAETQYF

J: TRBJ2-1
V: TRBV5-1
D: -
size: -
DNA: TGCGCCAGCAGCTTGGGAGGAGGGATCAATGAGCAGTTCTTC
CDR3: CASSLGGGINEQFF

J: TRBJ1-2
V: TRBV19
D: -
size: -
DNA: TGTGCCAGTAGTCTCGGATCTGGGGGCTACACCTTC
CDR3: CASSLGSGGYTF

J: TRBJ2-7
V: TRBV11-2
D: TRBD1
size: -
DNA: TGTGCCAGCAGCGCTGGGGACAGGCTCTACGAGCAGTACTTC
CDR3: CASSAGDRLYEQYF

J: TRBJ1-1
V: TRBV5-5
D: -
size: -
DNA: TGTGCCAGCAGCTTGGTGGCAACAGGGAAGAACACTGAAGCTTTCTTT
CDR3: CASSLVATGKNTEAFF

J: TRBJ1-1
V: TRBV10-3
D: -
size: once
DNA: TGTGCCATCAGTCCCCTGAACACTGAAGCTTTCTTT
CDR3: CAISPLNTEAFF

J: TRBJ1-4
V: TRBV18
D: TRBD1
size: once
DNA: TGTGCCAGCTCATCGGACAGGGTAGAGGAAAAACTGTTTTTT
CDR3: CASSSDRVEEKLFF

J: TRBJ1-6
V: TRBV3-1/TRBV3-2
D: TRBD1
size: -
DNA: TGTGCCAGCAGGGGACAGGGCATTTCACCCCTCCACTTT
CDR3: CASRGQGISPLHF

J: TRBJ2-5
V: TRBV5-1
D: -
size: -
DNA: TGCGCCAGCAGCTTGGGTAGGGGAGAGACCCAGTACTTC
CDR3: CASSLGRGETQYF

J: TRBJ2-4
V: TRBV27
D: TRBD2
size: -
DNA: TGTGCCAGCAGTTTATATTCAACGGGACTAGCGGGGCCCCGGGGCAAAAACATTCAGTACTTC
CDR3: CASSLYSTGLAGPRGKNIQYF

J: TRBJ2-7
V: TRBV19
D: -
size: -
DNA: TGTGCCAGTCGGACGGAGGGTTCCTACGAGCAGTACTTC
CDR3: CASRTEGSYEQYF

J: TRBJ1-2
V: TRBV12-3/TRBV12-4
D: -
size: -
DNA: TGTGCCAGCAGTTTACCCAACTATGGCTACACCTTC
CDR3: CASSLPNYGYTF

J: TRBJ2-3
V: TRBV19
D: TRBD2
size: -
DNA: TGTGCCACTATAGCGGGGGGAAGCACAGATACGCAGTATTTT
CDR3: CATIAGGSTDTQYF

J: TRBJ2-5
V: TRBV9
D: TRBD1
size: -
DNA: TGTGCCAGCAGCGTAGGTGTGGGACAGGGTTGGAGGGAGACCCAGTACTTC
CDR3: CASSVGVGQGWRETQYF

J: TRBJ1-2
V: TRBV18
D: -
size: -
DNA: TGTGCCAGCTCACCACAGATGATCGGCGGGGATTATGGCTACACCTTC
CDR3: CASSPQMIGGDYGYTF

J: TRBJ2-6
V: TRBV6-2/TRBV6-3
D: TRBD1
size: -
DNA: TGTGCCAGCAGTCCCGGGACAGGGGGCTCTGGGGCCAACGTCCTGACTTTC
CDR3: CASSPGTGGSGANVLTF

J: TRBJ2-3
V: TRBV5-1
D: -
size: -
DNA: TGCGCCAGCAGCTTGGTCGGGGGGCGGCAAGATACGCAGTATTTT
CDR3: CASSLVGGRQDTQYF

J: TRBJ2-3
V: TRBV19
D: -
size: -
DNA: TGTGCCAGTAGTCGGTTAGCGTTGGATACGCAGTATTTT
CDR3: CASSRLALDTQYF

J: TRBJ1-1
V: TRBV21-1
D: -
size: -
DNA: TGTGCCAGCAGCAGAAGGACAGGGGGGGGGAACACTGAAGCTTTCTTT
CDR3: CASSRRTGGGNTEAFF

J: TRBJ2-5
V: TRBV9
D: -
size: -
DNA: TGTGCCAGCAGCGCCTCCGGGAGACAAGAGACCCAGTACTTC
CDR3: CASSASGRQETQYF

J: TRBJ2-7
V: TRBV5-8
D: TRBD1
size: -
DNA: TGTGCCAGCAGCCCGGGACAGGGGGCTTTCGACGAGCAGTACTTC
CDR3: CASSPGQGAFDEQYF

J: TRBJ1-1
V: TRBV5-1
D: -
size: -
DNA: TGCGCCAGCAGCTTGGTGGACGGGGGTACTGAAGCTTTCTTT
CDR3: CASSLVDGGTEAFF

J: TRBJ1-1
V: TRBV20-1
D: -
size: -
DNA: TGCAGTGCTAGCGGGGGGACTGAAGCTTTCTTT
CDR3: CSASGGTEAFF

J: TRBJ2-7
V: TRBV9
D: -
size: -
DNA: TGTGCCAGCAGCCCAGCCGGTGACGGCCACTACGAGCAGTACTTC
CDR3: CASSPAGDGHYEQYF

J: TRBJ2-2
V: TRBV11-3
D: -
size: -
DNA: TGTGCCAGCAGCTTAGGAAGGGGGGGCACCGGGGAGCTGTTTTTT
CDR3: CASSLGRGGTGELFF

J: TRBJ1-1
V: TRBV5-1
D: -
size: -
DNA: TGCGCCAGCAGGGGCCAGGTGAACACTGAAGCTTTCTTT
CDR3: CASRGQVNTEAFF

J: TRBJ1-1
V: TRBV19
D: -
size: few
DNA: TGTGCCAGTAGACCCCAGGGGACCTACACTGAAGCTTTCTTT
CDR3: CASRPQGTYTEAFF

J: TRBJ1-2
V: TRBV2
D: -
size: -
DNA: TGTGCCAGATATGAGGACAGCGGGGGTCGGTATGGCTACACCTTC
CDR3: CARYEDSGGRYGYTF

J: TRBJ1-2
V: TRBV5-1
D: TRBD1
size: -
DNA: TGCGCCAGCAGCGGAGGACAGGGCCCAAACTATGGCTACACCTTC
CDR3: CASSGGQGPNYGYTF

J: TRBJ1-5
V: TRBV2
D: -
size: -
DNA: TGTGCCAGCAGTGATGAGGGGATCGTTAACAATCAGCCCCAGCATTTT
CDR3: CASSDEGIVNNQPQHF

J: TRBJ1-2
V: TRBV5-6
D: -
size: once
DNA: TGTGCCAGCAGCTTCTCGTCAGAATTGGTCTACACCTTC
CDR3: CASSFSSELVYTF

J: TRBJ1-5
V: TRBV12-5
D: -
size: -
DNA: TGTGCTAGTGGTTTGGTAGTGGGCAGACAAAATCAGCCCCAGCATTTT
CDR3: CASGLVVGRQNQPQHF

J: TRBJ2-2
V: TRBV18
D: -
size: -
DNA: TGTGCCAGCTCACCACGCGGACGGTTCGGGGAGCTGTTTTTT
CDR3: CASSPRGRFGELFF

J: TRBJ1-1
V: TRBV25-1
D: -
size: -
DNA: TGTGCCAGCAGTGAAAGGGTGCGGACTGAAGCTTTCTTT
CDR3: CASSERVRTEAFF

J: TRBJ1-5
V: TRBV5-5
D: -
size: -
DNA: TGTGCCAGCAGCTTGGGGCAGGGCGGCAATCAGCCCCAGCATTTT
CDR3: CASSLGQGGNQPQHF

J: TRBJ2-3
V: TRBV21-1
D: -
size: -
DNA: TGTGCCAGCAGCAATGGGGGGTATGGGGATACGCAGTATTTT
CDR3: CASSNGGYGDTQYF

J: TRBJ1-4
V: TRBV15
D: TRBD1
size: -
DNA: TGTGCCACCAGCAGAGGGGACAGCGAGAATGAAAAACTGTTTTTT
CDR3: CATSRGDSENEKLFF

J: TRBJ2-1
V: TRBV4-1
D: TRBD2
size: -
DNA: TGCGCCAGCAGCCAGATGGGACTAGCGGGACGGGGGGATGAGCAGTTCTTC
CDR3: CASSQMGLAGRGDEQFF

J: TRBJ2-2
V: TRBV11-2
D: -
size: -
DNA: TGTGCCAGCAGCTTAACGGTCGGGGAGCTGTTTTTT
CDR3: CASSLTVGELFF